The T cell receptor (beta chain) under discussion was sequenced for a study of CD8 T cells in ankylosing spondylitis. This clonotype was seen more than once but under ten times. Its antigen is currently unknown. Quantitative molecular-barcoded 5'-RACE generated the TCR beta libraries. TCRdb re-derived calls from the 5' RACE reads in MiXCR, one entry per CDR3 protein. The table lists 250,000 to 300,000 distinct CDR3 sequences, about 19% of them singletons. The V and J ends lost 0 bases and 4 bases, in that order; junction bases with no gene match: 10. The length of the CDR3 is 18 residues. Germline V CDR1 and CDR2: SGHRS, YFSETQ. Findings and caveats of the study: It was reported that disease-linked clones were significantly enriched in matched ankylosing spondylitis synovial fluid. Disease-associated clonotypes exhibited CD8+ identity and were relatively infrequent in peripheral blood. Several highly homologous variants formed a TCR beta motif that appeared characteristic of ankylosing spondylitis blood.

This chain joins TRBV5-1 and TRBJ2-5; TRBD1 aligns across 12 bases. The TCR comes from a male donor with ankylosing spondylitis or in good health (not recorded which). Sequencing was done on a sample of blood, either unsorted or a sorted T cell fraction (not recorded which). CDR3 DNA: TGCGCCAGCAGCTTGGTCCCGTCAGGGACAGGGGGCGCAGAGACCCAGTACTTC. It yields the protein CASSLVPSGTGGAETQYF. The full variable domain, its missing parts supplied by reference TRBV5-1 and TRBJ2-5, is KAGVTQTPRYLIKTRGQQVTLSCSPISGHRSVSWYQQTPGQGLQFLFEYFSETQRNKGNFPGRFSGRQFSNSRSEMNVSTLELGDSALYLCASSLVPSGTGGAETQYFGPGTRLLVL.